These 25 T cell receptor beta chains were sequenced from one sample in a study of blood T cell repertoires in COVID-19. Method: immunoSEQ multiplex PCR; TCRdb's copy keeps in-frame clones and lacks some. The data contain fewer than 150,000 clones, around 80% of them singletons. Input material: peripheral blood. The receptors here all came from an older man with acute or convalescent COVID-19.

The V gene is TRBV9, the J gene TRBJ2-4; TRBD1 is a possible D gene (5 bases). The germline gives CDR1 SGDLS, CDR2 YYNGEE. The CDR3 has 15 residues. V was cut by 2 bases and J by 0 bases, with 9 bases left in between. The CDR3 sequence: CASSVDSVAKNIQYF. CDR3 in DNA: TGTGCCAGCAGCGTCGACAGTGTAGCCAAAAACATTCAGTACTTC.

This clone has just one count. The chain is built from TRBV27 and TRBJ2-2, with 9 positions matching TRBD1. Germline lookup yields CDR1 MNHEY and CDR2 SMNVEV (reference sequence). The CDR3 runs 14 residues. V lost 7 bases and J lost 3; bases outside the gene matches: 3. The chain's CDR3 is CASNRQGDTGELFF. CDR3 bases: TGTGCCAGCAACCGACAGGGGGACACCGGGGAGCTGTTTTTT.

This clone has just a few counts. The rearrangement uses TRBV2 and TRBJ2-2; D might be TRBD1 (5 bases). This CDR3 is built from 15 residues. Trimming removed 6 bases at V and 1 base at J, with 12 bases between. The germline CDR1 and CDR2 sequences are SNHLY and FYNNEI. The CDR3 nucleotides are TGTGCCAGCAGCGCCGACAGAGAGAACACCGGGGAGCTGTTTTTT. Translated: CASSADRENTGELFF.

This sequence joins TRBV24-1 and TRBJ2-1; weak D call: TRBD1 (6 bases). The germline V and J ends were trimmed by 0 bases and 8 bases, with 10 bases remaining between them. The germline CDR1 and CDR2 sequences are KGHDR and SFDVKD. The CDR3 covers 14 residues. CDR3 sequence: CATSDLTGKDEQFF. The CDR3 coding sequence is TGTGCCACCAGTGATTTGACAGGGAAGGATGAGCAGTTCTTC.

DNA for the CDR3: TGTGCCAGCAGCTTAGGGGGACTAGCGGGCGCCCAAGAGACCCAGTACTTC. Its translation: CASSLGGLAGAQETQYF. The chain recombines TRBV7-2 with TRBJ2-5; 12 bases map to TRBD2. Germline V lookup: CDR1 SGHTA, CDR2 FQGNSA. The V gene end was trimmed by 1 base and the J gene end by 1 base; junction bases not matched to a gene: 4. CDR3 length equals 17 residues. The full variable domain, completed using reference TRBV7-2 and TRBJ2-5, is GAGVSQSPSNKVTEKGKDVELRCDPISGHTALYWYRQSLGQGLEFLIYFQGNSAPDKSGLPSDRFSAERTGGSVSTLTIQRTQQEDSAVYLCASSLGGLAGAQETQYFGPGTRLLVL.

This clone occurred a few times. V gene TRBV27 combines with J gene TRBJ1-1; D possibly corresponds to TRBD1 (5 bases). Germline CDR1 is MNHEY and CDR2 is SMNVEV (reference sequence). The CDR3 is 13 amino acids. V was shortened by 7 bases and J by 4 bases, with 13 bases between the two germline ends. CDR3 amino acids: CASKGQGGTEAFF. CDR3 in DNA: TGTGCCAGCAAAGGGCAGGGAGGCACTGAAGCTTTCTTT.

This clone has a single count. The chain recombines TRBV7-9 with TRBJ1-3; D remains ambiguous. V gave up 5 bases and J gave up 15 bases, with 23 bases separating them. The CDR3 is 14 amino acids. Germline V CDR1 and CDR2: SEHNR, FQNEAQ (reference sequence). This CDR3 reads CASSPQGATLAEYF. The CDR3 coding sequence is TGTGCCAGCAGCCCCCAAGGAGCCACGCTGGCAGAATATTTT.

The chain couples TRBV3-1 (or the pseudogene TRBV3-2) to TRBJ2-5; 7 nucleotides match TRBD2. J gave up 3 bases and V 6 bases, and 16 bases lay outside the gene matches. The CDR3 runs 17 residues. The V gene's germline CDR1 is LGHDT and CDR2 YNNKEL (reference sequence). CDR3 protein: CASSPSVGAGLKETQYF. The CDR3 bases are TGTGCCAGCAGTCCCTCTGTGGGAGCGGGATTGAAAGAGACCCAGTACTTC.

The chain joins TRBV5-4 to TRBJ2-5; the match to TRBD1 covers 8 bases. V lost 4 bases and J lost 3; bases outside the gene matches: 2. Germline V gives CDR1 SGHNT, CDR2 YYREEE (reference sequence). This CDR3 has 13 residues. In nucleotides, the CDR3 is TGTGCCAGCAGCAGACAGGGGAAAGAGACCCAGTACTTC. This translates into CASSRQGKETQYF.

This chain joins TRBV6-5 and TRBJ1-3; 12 nucleotides line up with TRBD1. Trimming cost V 0 bases and J 6 bases; bases outside gene matches: 3. The CDR3 has 16 amino acids. Germline V CDR1 and CDR2: MNHEY, SVGAGI. CDR3 DNA: TGTGCCAGCAGTTACTCGGGACAGGGGGCGGCAAACACCATATATTTT. It translates to CASSYSGQGAANTIYF.

The V gene is TRBV7-6, the J gene TRBJ2-7, with a weak D call TRBD1 (5 bases). The germline V gene encodes CDR1 SGHVS and CDR2 FNYEAQ. Deletions cut 0 bases from V and 2 bases from J, with 11 bases between. This CDR3 region has 15 residues. The CDR3 here is CASSLAMGRAYEQYF. The CDR3 DNA reads TGTGCCAGCAGCTTAGCCATGGGCAGGGCCTACGAGCAGTACTTC.

The rearrangement links TRBV5-1 to TRBJ2-7; D unclear. CDR1 and CDR2 (germline): SGHRS, YFSETQ. The ends were cut back, 4 bases at V and 6 bases at J, with 14 bases in the middle. The CDR3 is made up of 13 amino acids. In DNA, the CDR3 is TGCGCCAGCAGCGAGGTCGGTCGCTCCGAGCAGTACTTC. Its protein product is CASSEVGRSEQYF. Looking up the rest from reference TRBV5-1 and TRBJ2-7 gives the full variable domain: KAGVTQTPRYLIKTRGQQVTLSCSPISGHRSVSWYQQTPGQGLQFLFEYFSETQRNKGNFPGRFSGRQFSNSRSEMNVSTLELGDSALYLCASSEVGRSEQYFGPGTRLTVT.

The CDR3 protein is CASSFETPNYGYTF. Here the CDR3 DNA reads TGCGCCAGCAGCTTCGAGACACCTAACTATGGCTACACCTTC. The gene calls are TRBV5-1 and TRBJ1-2; D is unresolved. CDR1 is SGHRS and CDR2 is YFSETQ in the germline V gene. The CDR3 runs 14 residues. The V gene lost 2 bases and the J gene lost 0 bases, with 8 bases spanning the gap.

V usage is TRBV5-1 and J usage is TRBJ2-3, with D possibly being TRBD2 (5 bases). V lost 0 bases to trimming and J lost 0 bases, with 11 bases between them. Germline V gives CDR1 SGHRS, CDR2 YFSETQ. The CDR3 covers 16 residues. The CDR3 DNA reads as TGCGCCAGCAGCTTGGTCTCAGGAGGTAGCACAGATACGCAGTATTTT. Translation gives CASSLVSGGSTDTQYF.

The gene calls are TRBV5-1 and TRBJ2-5; no firm D call. CDR1 SGHRS and CDR2 YFSETQ come from the germline V gene. The CDR3 contains 14 residues. Trimming shortened V by 0 bases and J by 1 base, and 7 bases separated the two germline ends. Here the CDR3 reads CASSLVPSQETQYF. The CDR3 bases are TGCGCCAGCAGCTTGGTGCCCAGCCAAGAGACCCAGTACTTC.

The chain employs TRBV28 and TRBJ2-2; D gene uncertain. Trimming pared 7 bases from V and 5 bases from J, leaving 11 bases between. The CDR3 consists of 13 residues. Germline CDR1 and CDR2: MDHEN and SYDVKM. CDR3 DNA: TGTGCCAGCAAGATTAGTTCGACCGGGGAGCTGTTTTTT. This encodes CASKISSTGELFF.

V and J are TRBV16 and TRBJ1-5; maybe TRBD1 (6 bases). Germline V lookup: CDR1 KGHSY, CDR2 FQNENV. This CDR3 comprises 15 residues. V lost 3 bases, J lost 4 bases, and 13 bases lay in between. DNA of the CDR3: TGTGCCAGCAGCCATCCGGACAGCAATAATCAGCCCCAGCATTTT. This codes for CASSHPDSNNQPQHF.

The chain carries TRBV12-3 or TRBV12-4 and TRBJ1-2, with unresolved D. V was clipped by 2 bases and J by 3 bases, with 7 bases between them. The CDR3 sequence is 13 residues long. The CDR3 sequence is CASSLIRDYGYTF. CDR3 coding DNA: TGTGCCAGCAGTTTAATCCGCGACTATGGCTACACCTTC.

The V and J genes are TRBV5-6 and TRBJ2-3, with D possibly TRBD1 on 6 matching bases. V shed 3 bases and J shed 2 bases, with 19 bases lying between them. The CDR3 totals 17 residues. Per the germline V gene, CDR1 is SGHDT and CDR2 is YYEEEE. CDR3: CASSSRDTQRYTDTQYF. The CDR3, as DNA: TGTGCCAGCAGCTCCCGGGACACCCAACGCTACACAGATACGCAGTATTTT.

The chain recombines TRBV7-9 with TRBJ2-1, with D perhaps TRBD1 (8 bases). The CDR3 is made up of 14 amino acids. The germline V gene encodes CDR1 SEHNR and CDR2 FQNEAQ (reference sequence). V was pared by 9 bases and J by 9 bases, with 21 bases between. The CDR3 nucleotides read TGTGCCAGTACAGGGGGACTATCCTCAAGTGAGCAGTTCTTC. The encoded protein is CASTGGLSSSEQFF.

This clone occurred a few times. The V gene is TRBV29-1, the J gene TRBJ2-1, with a weak D call TRBD2 (6 bases). The CDR3 runs 13 residues. Deletions cut 4 bases from V and 10 bases from J, with 17 bases between. Germline CDR1 and CDR2: SQVTM and ANQGSEA. The CDR3 DNA reads TGCAGCGTTGGGGACTTCTATCAGGGCGAGCAGTTCTTC. Protein: CSVGDFYQGEQFF.

The V call is TRBV11-3, the J call TRBJ2-3; 7 bases fit TRBD1. With V trimmed by 4 bases and J by 5 bases, 9 bases remained unmatched. Germline values: CDR1 SGHNT, CDR2 YENEEA. This CDR3 is 15 amino acids long. The CDR3 DNA reads as TGTGCCAGCAGCTCCCCATCACGGGACAGAGATACGCAGTATTTT. Protein: CASSSPSRDRDTQYF.

The V call is TRBV30, the J call TRBJ2-3; 13 nucleotides match TRBD2. CDR1 is GTSNPN, CDR2 SVGIG, per germline (reference sequence). There are 18 residues in the CDR3. V trimming: 3 bases; J trimming: 4 bases; junction bases outside the gene matches: 13. CDR3 in amino acids: CAWSQIIGGLAGSDTQYF. In DNA, the CDR3 is TGTGCCTGGAGCCAAATCATAGGGGGACTAGCGGGGTCAGATACGCAGTATTTT.

This clone was seen a single time. The chain couples TRBV4-3 to TRBJ2-3; TRBD1 might be the D (5 bases). The CDR3 consists of 15 residues. CDR1 LGHNA and CDR2 YSLEER come from the germline V gene. The V gene lost 0 bases and the J gene lost 6 bases, with 13 bases spanning the gap. DNA for the CDR3: TGCGCCAGCAGCCAAGATCAAGGGGAACTGGATACGCAGTATTTT. This codes for CASSQDQGELDTQYF.

The gene calls are TRBV2 and TRBJ2-7; TRBD1 matches at 7 bases. The CDR3 contains 14 residues. Losses at the gene ends were 6 bases for V and 0 bases for J; bases not matched to a gene: 5. Germline values: CDR1 SNHLY, CDR2 FYNNEI. The chain's CDR3 is CASRPGQSSYEQYF. The CDR3 region has the DNA TGTGCCAGCAGACCGGGACAGAGCTCCTACGAGCAGTACTTC.